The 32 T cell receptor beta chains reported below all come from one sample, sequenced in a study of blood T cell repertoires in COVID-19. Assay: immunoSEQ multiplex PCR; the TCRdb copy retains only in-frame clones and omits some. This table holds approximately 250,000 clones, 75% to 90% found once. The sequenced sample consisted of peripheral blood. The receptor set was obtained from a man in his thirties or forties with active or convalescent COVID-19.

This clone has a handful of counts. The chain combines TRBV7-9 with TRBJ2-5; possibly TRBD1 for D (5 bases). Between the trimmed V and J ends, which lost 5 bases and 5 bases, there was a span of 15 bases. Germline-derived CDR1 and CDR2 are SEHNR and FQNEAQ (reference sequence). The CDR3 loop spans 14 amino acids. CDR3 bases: TGTGCCAGCAGCCTAGGGGCAGGGTCGGAGACCCAGTACTTC. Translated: CASSLGAGSETQYF.

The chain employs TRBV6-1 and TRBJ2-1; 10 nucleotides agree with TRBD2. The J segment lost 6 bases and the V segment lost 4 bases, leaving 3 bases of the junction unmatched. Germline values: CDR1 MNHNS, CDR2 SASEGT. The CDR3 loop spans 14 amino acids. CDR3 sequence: CASSGAGGPNEQFF. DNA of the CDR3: TGTGCCAGCAGTGGAGCGGGGGGGCCCAATGAGCAGTTCTTC.

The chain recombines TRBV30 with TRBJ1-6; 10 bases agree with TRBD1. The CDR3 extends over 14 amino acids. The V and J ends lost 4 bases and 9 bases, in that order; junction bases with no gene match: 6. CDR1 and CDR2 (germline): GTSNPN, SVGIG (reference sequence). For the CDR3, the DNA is TGTGCCTGGACTCAGGGGACAGGGGCTTCACCCCTCCACTTT. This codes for CAWTQGTGASPLHF. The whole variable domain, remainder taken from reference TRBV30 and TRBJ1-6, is SQTIHQWPATLVQPVGSPLSLECTVEGTSNPNLYWYRQAAGRGLQLLFYSVGIGQISSEVPQNLSASRPQDRQFILSSKKLLLSDSGFYLCAWTQGTGASPLHFGNGTRLTVT.

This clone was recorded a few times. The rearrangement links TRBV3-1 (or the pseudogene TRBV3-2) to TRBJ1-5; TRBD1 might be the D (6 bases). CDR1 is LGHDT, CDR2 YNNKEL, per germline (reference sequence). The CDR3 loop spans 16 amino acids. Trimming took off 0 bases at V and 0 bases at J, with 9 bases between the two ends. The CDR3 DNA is TGTGCCAGCAGCCAAGATTCCAGGGGTAGCAATCAGCCCCAGCATTTT. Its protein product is CASSQDSRGSNQPQHF.

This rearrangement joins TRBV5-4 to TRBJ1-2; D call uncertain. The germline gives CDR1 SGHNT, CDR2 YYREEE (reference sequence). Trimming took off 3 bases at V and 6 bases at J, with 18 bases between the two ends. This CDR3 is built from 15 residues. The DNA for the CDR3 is TGTGCCAGCAGCTCCGCTCGCACAAACGGGGATGGCTACACCTTC. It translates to CASSSARTNGDGYTF.

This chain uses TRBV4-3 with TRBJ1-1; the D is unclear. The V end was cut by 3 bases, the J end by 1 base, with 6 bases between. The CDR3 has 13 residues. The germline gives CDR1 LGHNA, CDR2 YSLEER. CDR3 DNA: TGCGCCAGCAGCCACTACAGGAACACTGAAGCTTTCTTT. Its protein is CASSHYRNTEAFF.

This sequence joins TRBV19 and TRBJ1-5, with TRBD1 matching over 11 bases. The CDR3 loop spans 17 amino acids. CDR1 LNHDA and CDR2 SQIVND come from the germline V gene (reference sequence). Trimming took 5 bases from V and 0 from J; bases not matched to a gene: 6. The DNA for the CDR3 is TGTGCCAGTAGTTCCCAAGGGACAGGGGGTAGCAATCAGCCCCAGCATTTT. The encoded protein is CASSSQGTGGSNQPQHF.

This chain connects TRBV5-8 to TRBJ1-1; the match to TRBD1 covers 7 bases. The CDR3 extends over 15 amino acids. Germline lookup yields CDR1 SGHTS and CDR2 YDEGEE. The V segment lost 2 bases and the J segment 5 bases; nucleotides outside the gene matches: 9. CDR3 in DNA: TGTGCCAGCAGCTTTGGGCTAGGGGGCAATACTGAAGCTTTCTTT. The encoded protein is CASSFGLGGNTEAFF.

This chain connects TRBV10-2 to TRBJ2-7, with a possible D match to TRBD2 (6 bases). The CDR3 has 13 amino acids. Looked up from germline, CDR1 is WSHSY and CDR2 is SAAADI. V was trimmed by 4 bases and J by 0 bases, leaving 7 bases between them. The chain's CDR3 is CASSVGSSYEQYF. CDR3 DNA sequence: TGCGCCAGCAGTGTCGGGAGCTCCTACGAGCAGTACTTC.

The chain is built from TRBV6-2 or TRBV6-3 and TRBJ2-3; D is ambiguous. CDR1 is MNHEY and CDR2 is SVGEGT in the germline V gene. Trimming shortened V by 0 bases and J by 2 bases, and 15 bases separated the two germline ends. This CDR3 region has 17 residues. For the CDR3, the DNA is TGTGCCAGCAGTTACTCGAAGAGCCTCCGACTCACAGATACGCAGTATTTT. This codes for CASSYSKSLRLTDTQYF.

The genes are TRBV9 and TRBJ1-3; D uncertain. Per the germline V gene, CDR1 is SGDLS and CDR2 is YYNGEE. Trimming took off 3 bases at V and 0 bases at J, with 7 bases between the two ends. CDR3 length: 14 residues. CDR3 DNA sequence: TGTGCCAGCAGCGCCCTGCGCTCTGGAAACACCATATATTTT. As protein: CASSALRSGNTIYF.

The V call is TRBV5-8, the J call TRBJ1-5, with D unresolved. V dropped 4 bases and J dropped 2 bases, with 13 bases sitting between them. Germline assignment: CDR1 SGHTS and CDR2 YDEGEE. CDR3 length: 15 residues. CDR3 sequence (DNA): TGTGCCAGCAGCGTCCCGACCCGGGGCAATCAGCCCCAGCATTTT. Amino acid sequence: CASSVPTRGNQPQHF.

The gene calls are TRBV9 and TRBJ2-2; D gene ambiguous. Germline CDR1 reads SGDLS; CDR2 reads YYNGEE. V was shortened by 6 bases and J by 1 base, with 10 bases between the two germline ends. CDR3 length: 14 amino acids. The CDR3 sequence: CASTKRMNTGELFF. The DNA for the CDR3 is TGTGCCAGCACCAAGAGGATGAACACCGGGGAGCTGTTTTTT. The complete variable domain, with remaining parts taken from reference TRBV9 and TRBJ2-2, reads DSGVTQTPKHLITATGQRVTLRCSPRSGDLSVYWYQQSLDQGLQFLIQYYNGEERAKGNILERFSAQQFPDLHSELNLSSLELGDSALYFCASTKRMNTGELFFGEGSRLTVL.

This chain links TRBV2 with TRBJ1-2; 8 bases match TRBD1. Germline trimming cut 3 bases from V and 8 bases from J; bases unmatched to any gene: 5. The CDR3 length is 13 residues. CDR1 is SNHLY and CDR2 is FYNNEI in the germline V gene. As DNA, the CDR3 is TGTGCCAGCAGTGAGGACAGGGTAATCGGCTACACCTTC. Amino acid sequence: CASSEDRVIGYTF.

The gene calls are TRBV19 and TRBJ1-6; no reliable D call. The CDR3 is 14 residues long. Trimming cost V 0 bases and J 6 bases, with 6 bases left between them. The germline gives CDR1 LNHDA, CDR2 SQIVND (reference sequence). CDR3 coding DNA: TGTGCCAGTAGTATAGAGGCAGGTAATTCACCCCTCCACTTT. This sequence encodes CASSIEAGNSPLHF.

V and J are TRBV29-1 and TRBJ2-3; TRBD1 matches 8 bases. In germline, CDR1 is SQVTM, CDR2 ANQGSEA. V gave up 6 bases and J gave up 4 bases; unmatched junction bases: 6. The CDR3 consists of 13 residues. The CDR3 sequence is CSVDGQGADTQYF. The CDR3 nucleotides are TGCAGCGTGGATGGACAGGGCGCAGATACGCAGTATTTT.

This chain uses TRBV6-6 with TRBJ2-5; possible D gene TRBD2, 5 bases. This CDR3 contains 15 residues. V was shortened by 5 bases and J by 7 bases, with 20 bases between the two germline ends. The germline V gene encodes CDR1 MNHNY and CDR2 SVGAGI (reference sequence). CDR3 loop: CASSKYEGPSWTQYF. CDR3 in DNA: TGTGCCAGCAGTAAATACGAGGGCCCCAGTTGGACCCAGTACTTC.

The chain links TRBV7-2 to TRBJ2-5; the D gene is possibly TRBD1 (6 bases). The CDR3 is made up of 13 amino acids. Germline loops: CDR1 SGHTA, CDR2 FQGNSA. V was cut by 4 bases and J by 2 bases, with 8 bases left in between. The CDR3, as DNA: TGTGCCAGCAGCTGGACAGCGCAAGAGACCCAGTACTTC. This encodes CASSWTAQETQYF.

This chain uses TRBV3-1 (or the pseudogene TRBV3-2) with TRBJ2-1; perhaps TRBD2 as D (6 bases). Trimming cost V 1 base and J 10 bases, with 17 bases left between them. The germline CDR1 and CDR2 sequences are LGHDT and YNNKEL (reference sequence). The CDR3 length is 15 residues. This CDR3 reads CASSQGPPRLDEQFF. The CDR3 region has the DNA TGTGCCAGCAGCCAAGGCCCCCCTAGACTAGACGAGCAGTTCTTC.

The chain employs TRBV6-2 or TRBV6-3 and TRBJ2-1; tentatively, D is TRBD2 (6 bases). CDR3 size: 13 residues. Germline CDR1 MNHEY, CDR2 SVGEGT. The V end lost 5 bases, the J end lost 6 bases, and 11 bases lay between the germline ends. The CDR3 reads CASSAGRSNEQFF. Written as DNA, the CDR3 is TGTGCCAGCAGTGCGGGACGGAGCAATGAGCAGTTCTTC.

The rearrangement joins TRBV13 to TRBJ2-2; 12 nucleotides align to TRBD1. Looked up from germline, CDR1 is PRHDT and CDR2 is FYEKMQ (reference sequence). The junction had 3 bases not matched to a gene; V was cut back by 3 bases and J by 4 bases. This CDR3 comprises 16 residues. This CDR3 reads CASSLGQGAPTGELFF. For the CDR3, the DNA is TGTGCCAGCAGCTTGGGACAGGGGGCGCCCACCGGGGAGCTGTTTTTT.

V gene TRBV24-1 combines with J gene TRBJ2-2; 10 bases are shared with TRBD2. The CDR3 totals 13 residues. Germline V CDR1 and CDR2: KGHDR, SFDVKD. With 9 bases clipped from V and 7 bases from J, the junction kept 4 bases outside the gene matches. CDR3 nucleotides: TGTGCCACCCAGCGGGGGGGCCACGGGGAGCTGTTTTTT. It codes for CATQRGGHGELFF.

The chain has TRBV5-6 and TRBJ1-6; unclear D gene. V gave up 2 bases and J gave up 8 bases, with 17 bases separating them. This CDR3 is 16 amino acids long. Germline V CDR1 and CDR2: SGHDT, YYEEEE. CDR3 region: CASSFRGGVVDSPLHF. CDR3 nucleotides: TGTGCCAGCAGCTTCCGGGGTGGGGTAGTCGATTCACCCCTCCACTTT.

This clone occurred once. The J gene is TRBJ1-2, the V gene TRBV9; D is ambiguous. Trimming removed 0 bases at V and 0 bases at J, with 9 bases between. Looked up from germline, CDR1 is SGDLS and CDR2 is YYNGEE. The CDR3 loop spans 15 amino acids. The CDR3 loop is CASSVARDPNYGYTF. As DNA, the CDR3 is TGTGCCAGCAGCGTAGCTAGAGACCCTAACTATGGCTACACCTTC.

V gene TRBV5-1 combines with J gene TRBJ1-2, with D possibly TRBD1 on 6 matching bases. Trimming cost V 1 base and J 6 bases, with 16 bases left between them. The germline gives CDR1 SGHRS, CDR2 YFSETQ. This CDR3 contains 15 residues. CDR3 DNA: TGCGCCAGCAGCTTGTTGTCGGGCCAGGGGAATGGCTACACCTTC. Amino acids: CASSLLSGQGNGYTF. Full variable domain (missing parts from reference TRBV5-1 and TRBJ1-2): KAGVTQTPRYLIKTRGQQVTLSCSPISGHRSVSWYQQTPGQGLQFLFEYFSETQRNKGNFPGRFSGRQFSNSRSEMNVSTLELGDSALYLCASSLLSGQGNGYTFGSGTRLTVV.

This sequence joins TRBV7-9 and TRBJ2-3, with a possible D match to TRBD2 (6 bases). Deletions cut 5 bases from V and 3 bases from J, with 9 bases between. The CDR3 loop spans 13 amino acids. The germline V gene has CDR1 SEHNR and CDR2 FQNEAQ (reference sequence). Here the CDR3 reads CASSPRETDTQYF. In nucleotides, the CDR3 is TGTGCCAGCAGCCCCCGGGAGACAGATACGCAGTATTTT.

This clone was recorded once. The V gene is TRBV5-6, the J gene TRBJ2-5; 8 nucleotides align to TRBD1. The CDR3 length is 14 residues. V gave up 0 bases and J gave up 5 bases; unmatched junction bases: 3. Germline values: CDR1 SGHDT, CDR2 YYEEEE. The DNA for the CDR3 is TGTGCCAGCAGCTTGGGGCCAGGGGGCGAGACCCAGTACTTC. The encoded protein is CASSLGPGGETQYF.

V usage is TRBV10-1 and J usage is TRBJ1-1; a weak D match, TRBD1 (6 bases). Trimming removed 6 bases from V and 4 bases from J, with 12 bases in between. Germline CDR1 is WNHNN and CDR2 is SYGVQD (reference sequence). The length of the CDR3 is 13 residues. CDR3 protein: CASSYRVGTEAFF. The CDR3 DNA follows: TGCGCCAGCAGCTACAGGGTGGGCACTGAAGCTTTCTTT.

The CDR3 nucleotides read TGCGCCAGCAGTGAGAATACAGGGAACTATGGCTACACCTTC. Residues: CASSENTGNYGYTF. The chain couples TRBV10-1 to TRBJ1-2; possibly TRBD1 for D (6 bases). The CDR3 is 14 amino acids. V was trimmed by 2 bases and J by 2 bases, leaving 9 bases between them. CDR1 is WNHNN and CDR2 is SYGVQD in the germline V gene (reference sequence).

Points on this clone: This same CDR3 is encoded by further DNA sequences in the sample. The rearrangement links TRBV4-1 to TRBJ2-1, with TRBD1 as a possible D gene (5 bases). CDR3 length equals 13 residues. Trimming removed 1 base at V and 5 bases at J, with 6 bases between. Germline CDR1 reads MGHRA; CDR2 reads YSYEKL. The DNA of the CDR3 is TGCGCCAGCAGCCAAGGCAGGGACAATGAGCAGTTCTTC. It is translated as CASSQGRDNEQFF.

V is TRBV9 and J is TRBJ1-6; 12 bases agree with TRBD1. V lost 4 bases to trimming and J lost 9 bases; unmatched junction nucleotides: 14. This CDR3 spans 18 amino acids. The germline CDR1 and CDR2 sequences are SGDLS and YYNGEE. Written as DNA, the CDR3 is TGTGCCAGCAGCCGAACCGGGACAGGGGGCGGGATCGGTTCACCCCTCCACTTT. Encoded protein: CASSRTGTGGGIGSPLHF.

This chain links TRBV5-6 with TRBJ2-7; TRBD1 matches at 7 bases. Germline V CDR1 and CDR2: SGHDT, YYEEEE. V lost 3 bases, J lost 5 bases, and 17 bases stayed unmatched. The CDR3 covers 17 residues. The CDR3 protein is CASSSKYLRQGRDEQYF. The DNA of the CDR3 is TGTGCCAGCAGCTCCAAATACCTGAGACAGGGCCGCGACGAGCAGTACTTC.